These T cell receptor beta chains were read from a single sample in a study of monozygotic twins with inflammatory bowel disease. With the 5' RACE reads reprocessed, TCRdb shows one record per CDR3 protein and no DNA. Its listing shows 140,000 to 150,000 distinct CDR3 sequences. Specimen: blood. Source of these receptors: a human donor with ulcerative colitis or Crohn's disease, or a healthy co-twin of an affected twin (not recorded which). Each CDR3 is given with its conserved first and last residue.

j_call	v_call	cdr3_aa
TRBJ2-7	TRBV7-8	CASSLTSGSHYEQYF
TRBJ2-5	TRBV29-1	CSVEGTLSEETQYF
TRBJ1-4	TRBV5-1	CASRPVTGEAEKLFF
TRBJ1-1	TRBV20-1	CSARRLSINTEAFF
TRBJ1-3	TRBV7-8	CASSLVGPHSGNAIYF
TRBJ2-2	TRBV5-1	CASRPGQGASGELFF
TRBJ1-5	TRBV7-2	CASSPAEHQPQHF
TRBJ1-5	TRBV20-1	CSGGSGTQPQHF
TRBJ2-1	TRBV27	CASSFRTSGASSYNEQFF
TRBJ1-1	TRBV21-1	CARERRWNTEAFF
TRBJ2-1	TRBV20-1	CSASGTVPYNEQFF
TRBJ1-3	TRBV24-1	CATSGDVGNTIYF
TRBJ1-1	TRBV21-1	CASSKGTGQWRNTEAFF
TRBJ1-3	TRBV28	CASTLRVSQNTIYF
TRBJ2-3	TRBV6-2/TRBV6-3	CASSLSPRTSGRASTDTQYF
TRBJ2-5	TRBV7-9	CASSLYTQEYF
TRBJ1-2	TRBV14	CASSRREGEGYTF
TRBJ2-2	TRBV19	CASSITGPAAGELFF
TRBJ1-1	TRBV7-9	CASSLGTGWTNTEAFF
TRBJ2-5	TRBV24-1	CATSDWAGETQYF
TRBJ2-7	TRBV7-9	CASSFPTTGTSDF
TRBJ2-3	TRBV11-3	CASSLEGTSGRDTQYF
TRBJ2-3	TRBV20-1	CSARDVLVPDTQYF
TRBJ2-7	TRBV12-3/TRBV12-4	CASSRGTDYEQYF
TRBJ1-5	TRBV7-2	CASSYRAYNQPQHF
TRBJ2-2	TRBV18	CASSPRGLRSTGELFF
TRBJ2-1	TRBV21-1	CASILLLARYNEQFF
TRBJ2-6	TRBV5-1	CASSFSGSYSGANVLTF
TRBJ2-1	TRBV6-5	CTSKGDRTQFF
TRBJ1-1	TRBV6-2/TRBV6-3	CASSPTIWGTEAFF
TRBJ2-7	TRBV11-1	CASSPTSTTSYEQYF
TRBJ1-1	TRBV12-3/TRBV12-4	CASSSGRTEAFF
TRBJ1-5	TRBV3-1	CASSWTGETPQHF
TRBJ2-1	TRBV19	CASSEGHGFLNEQFF
TRBJ2-1	TRBV5-1	CASRNTDSYNEQFF
TRBJ1-5	TRBV20-1	CSASLGSNQPQHF
TRBJ2-5	TRBV7-8	CASSLRGLEETQYF